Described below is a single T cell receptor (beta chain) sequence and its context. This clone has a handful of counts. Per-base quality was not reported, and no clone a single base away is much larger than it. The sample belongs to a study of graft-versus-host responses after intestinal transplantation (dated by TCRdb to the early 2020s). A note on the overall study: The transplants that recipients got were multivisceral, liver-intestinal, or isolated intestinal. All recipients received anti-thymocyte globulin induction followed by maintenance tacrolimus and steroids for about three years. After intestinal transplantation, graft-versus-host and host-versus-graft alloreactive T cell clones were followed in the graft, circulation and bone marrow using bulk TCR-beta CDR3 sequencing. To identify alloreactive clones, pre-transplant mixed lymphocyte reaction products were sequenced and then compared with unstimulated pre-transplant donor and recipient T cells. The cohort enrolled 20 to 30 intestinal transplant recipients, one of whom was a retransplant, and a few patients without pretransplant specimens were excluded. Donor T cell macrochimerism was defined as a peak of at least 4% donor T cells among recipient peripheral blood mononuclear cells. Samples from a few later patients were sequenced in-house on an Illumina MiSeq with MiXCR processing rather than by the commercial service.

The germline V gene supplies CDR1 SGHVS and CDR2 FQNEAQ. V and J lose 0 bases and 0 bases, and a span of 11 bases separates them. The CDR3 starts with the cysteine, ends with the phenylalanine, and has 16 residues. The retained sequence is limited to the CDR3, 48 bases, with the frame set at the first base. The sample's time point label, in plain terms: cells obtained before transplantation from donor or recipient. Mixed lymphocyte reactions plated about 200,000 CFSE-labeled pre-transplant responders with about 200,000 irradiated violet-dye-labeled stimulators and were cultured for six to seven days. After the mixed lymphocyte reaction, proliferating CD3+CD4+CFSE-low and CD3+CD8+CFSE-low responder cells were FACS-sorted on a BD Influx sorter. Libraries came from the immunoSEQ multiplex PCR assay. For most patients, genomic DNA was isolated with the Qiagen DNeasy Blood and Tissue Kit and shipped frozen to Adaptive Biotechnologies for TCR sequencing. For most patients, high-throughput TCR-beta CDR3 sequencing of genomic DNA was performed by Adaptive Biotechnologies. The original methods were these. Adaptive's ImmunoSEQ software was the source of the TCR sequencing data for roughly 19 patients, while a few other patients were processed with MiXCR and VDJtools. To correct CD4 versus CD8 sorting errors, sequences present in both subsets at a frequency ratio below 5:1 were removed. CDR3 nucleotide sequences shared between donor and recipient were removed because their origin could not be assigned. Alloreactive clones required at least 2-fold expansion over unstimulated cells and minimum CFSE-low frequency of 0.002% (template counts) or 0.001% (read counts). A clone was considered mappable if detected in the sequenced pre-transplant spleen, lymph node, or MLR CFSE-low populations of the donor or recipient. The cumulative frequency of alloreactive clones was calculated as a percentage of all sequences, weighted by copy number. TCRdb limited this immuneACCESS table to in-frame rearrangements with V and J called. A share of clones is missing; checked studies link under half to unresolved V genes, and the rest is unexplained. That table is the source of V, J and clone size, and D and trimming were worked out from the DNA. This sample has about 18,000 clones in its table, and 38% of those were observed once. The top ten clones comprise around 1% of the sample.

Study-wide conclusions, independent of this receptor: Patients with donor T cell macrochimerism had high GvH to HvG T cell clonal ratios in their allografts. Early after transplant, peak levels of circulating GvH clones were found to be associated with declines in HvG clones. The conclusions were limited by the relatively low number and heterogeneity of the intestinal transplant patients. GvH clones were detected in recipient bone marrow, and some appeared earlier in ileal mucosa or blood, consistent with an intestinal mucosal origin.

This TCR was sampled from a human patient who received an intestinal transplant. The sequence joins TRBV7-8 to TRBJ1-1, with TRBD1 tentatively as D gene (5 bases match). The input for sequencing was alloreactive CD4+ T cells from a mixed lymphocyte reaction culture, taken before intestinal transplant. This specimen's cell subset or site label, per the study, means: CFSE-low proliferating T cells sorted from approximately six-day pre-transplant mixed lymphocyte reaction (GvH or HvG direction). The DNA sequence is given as TGTGCCAGCAGCTTAGCCAAGACAGTCTTGAACACTGAAGCTTTCTTT. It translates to CASSLAKTVLNTEAFF.